This T cell receptor beta chain was sequenced during a study of CD8 T cells in Susac syndrome. Sequencing of TCR beta was performed on blood CD8+ and CD4+ T cells. Random hexamers primed reverse transcription of about 0.45 to 1 ug RNA. In TCRdb, the immunoSEQ multiplex PCR reads were re-called with MiXCR into one record per CDR3 protein. The table records 250,000 to 300,000 distinct CDR3 sequences, almost 85% of them present only once. Germline CDR1 reads SNHLY; CDR2 reads FYNNEI. Trimming left V 3 bases short and J 7 bases short, with 7 bases between. The CDR3 extends over 11 amino acids. The clonotype originates from a human donor with multiple sclerosis. This chain uses TRBV2 with TRBJ2-7; D is ambiguous. The sequenced sample was CD8+ T cells from PBMCs. The CDR3 is CASSDLWEQYF. CDR3 nucleotide sequence: TGTGCCAGCAGTGACCTGTGGGAGCAGTACTTC.